This is a list of T cell receptor beta chains from one sample in a study of blood T cell repertoires in COVID-19. Profiling relied on immunoSEQ multiplex PCR, and the TCRdb table lists in-frame clones only, not all of them. Seen here are around 370,000 clones, 91% observed once, and the top ten hold around 3.5%. Sequencing used peripheral blood. All receptors come from a woman aged 18-29 years who had recovered from COVID-19. Both conserved end residues are part of each CDR3. Each record gives: J gene, V gene, D gene, clone size, CDR3 DNA, CDR3 protein. D genes are given only for firm matches. Clone size is stated in some rows and not others, as once, few, many or a class when expanded.

j_gene: TRBJ2-1; v_gene: TRBV4-1; d_gene: -; abundance: few; CDR3nt: TGCGCCAGCAGCCAAGGAGTATCCTCCTACAATGAGCAGTTCTTC; CDR3aa: CASSQGVSSYNEQFF
j_gene: TRBJ2-1; v_gene: TRBV19; d_gene: TRBD1; abundance: -; CDR3nt: TGTGCCAGTGCGCTATTTGGGACAGCCCGACTACCAATGGACAATGAGCAGTTCTTC; CDR3aa: CASALFGTARLPMDNEQFF
j_gene: TRBJ1-6; v_gene: TRBV2; d_gene: -; abundance: -; CDR3nt: TGTGCCAGCAGTGAAGTAACAGGGACCAATTCACCCCTCCACTTT; CDR3aa: CASSEVTGTNSPLHF
j_gene: TRBJ1-5; v_gene: TRBV4-1; d_gene: -; abundance: -; CDR3nt: TGCGCCAGCAGCCCCCGGTCACTTAGCAATCAGCCCCAGCATTTT; CDR3aa: CASSPRSLSNQPQHF
j_gene: TRBJ2-1; v_gene: TRBV6-1; d_gene: -; abundance: -; CDR3nt: TGTGCCAGCAGTGGGAGGCGGGACCACAATAGTAATGAGCAGTTCTTC; CDR3aa: CASSGRRDHNSNEQFF
j_gene: TRBJ1-6; v_gene: TRBV7-9; d_gene: -; abundance: -; CDR3nt: TGTGCCAGCAGCTTAGAAGTTTCGCCGAGCTCCTATAATTCACCCCTCCACTTT; CDR3aa: CASSLEVSPSSYNSPLHF
j_gene: TRBJ1-4; v_gene: TRBV7-9; d_gene: TRBD1; abundance: -; CDR3nt: TGTGCCAGCAGCGCGCAGGGACAGGCAACAACTAATGAAAAACTGTTTTTT; CDR3aa: CASSAQGQATTNEKLFF
j_gene: TRBJ1-2; v_gene: TRBV13; d_gene: -; abundance: -; CDR3nt: TGTGCCAGCAGCTTAGCAGTCCCCCGAGGCTACACCTTC; CDR3aa: CASSLAVPRGYTF
j_gene: TRBJ2-1; v_gene: TRBV3-1/TRBV3-2; d_gene: TRBD2; abundance: -; CDR3nt: TGTGCCAGCAGCCAAGTGAGGCTAGCGGCCCTCAATGAGCAGTTCTTC; CDR3aa: CASSQVRLAALNEQFF
j_gene: TRBJ2-1; v_gene: TRBV18; d_gene: TRBD2; abundance: -; CDR3nt: TGTGCCAGCTCAACACTAGCGGGGCCCTACAATGAGCAGTTCTTC; CDR3aa: CASSTLAGPYNEQFF
j_gene: TRBJ2-1; v_gene: TRBV27; d_gene: -; abundance: -; CDR3nt: TGTGCCAGCAGTTTTCCCGGGGGACGTCACAATGAGCAGTTCTTC; CDR3aa: CASSFPGGRHNEQFF
j_gene: TRBJ2-2; v_gene: TRBV7-2; d_gene: TRBD1; abundance: -; CDR3nt: TGTGCCAGCAGCTCCTTTTTTGGACAGGTCATAAGCACCGGGGAGCTGTTTTTT; CDR3aa: CASSSFFGQVISTGELFF
j_gene: TRBJ2-5; v_gene: TRBV2; d_gene: -; abundance: -; CDR3nt: TGTGCCAGCAGTGAAGGGAGGTACCAAGAGACCCAGTACTTC; CDR3aa: CASSEGRYQETQYF
j_gene: TRBJ1-4; v_gene: TRBV5-1; d_gene: TRBD1; abundance: -; CDR3nt: TGCGCCAGCAGCTTGGAGAGTGGAGGGGGCGCAGCTAATGAAAAACTGTTTTTT; CDR3aa: CASSLESGGGAANEKLFF
j_gene: TRBJ2-3; v_gene: TRBV6-2/TRBV6-3; d_gene: -; abundance: once; CDR3nt: TGTGCCAGCAGTTCGAGCACGGATACGCAGTATTTT; CDR3aa: CASSSSTDTQYF
j_gene: TRBJ1-2; v_gene: TRBV6-2/TRBV6-3; d_gene: TRBD1; abundance: few; CDR3nt: TGTGCCAGCAGTACCGGGACAGGGTTGGGCTATGGCTACACCTTC; CDR3aa: CASSTGTGLGYGYTF
j_gene: TRBJ1-2; v_gene: TRBV6-5; d_gene: TRBD1; abundance: -; CDR3nt: TGTGCCAGCAGTAGGGACAGTATGAACTATGGCTACACCTTC; CDR3aa: CASSRDSMNYGYTF
j_gene: TRBJ2-3; v_gene: TRBV7-9; d_gene: -; abundance: -; CDR3nt: TGTGCCAGCAGCCCCCTCTCTAGCACAGATACGCAGTATTTT; CDR3aa: CASSPLSSTDTQYF
j_gene: TRBJ1-1; v_gene: TRBV2; d_gene: -; abundance: -; CDR3nt: TGTGCCAGCAGTGAGTCTGTGAACACTGAAGCTTTCTTT; CDR3aa: CASSESVNTEAFF
j_gene: TRBJ1-1; v_gene: TRBV7-9; d_gene: -; abundance: -; CDR3nt: TGTGCCAGCACCCTAAAGGGGGTCGGCACTGAAGCTTTCTTT; CDR3aa: CASTLKGVGTEAFF
j_gene: TRBJ1-2; v_gene: TRBV7-2; d_gene: -; abundance: -; CDR3nt: TGTGCCAGCAGCTTAGTGGCGGATCAGGGCTATGGCTACACCTTC; CDR3aa: CASSLVADQGYGYTF
j_gene: TRBJ1-1; v_gene: TRBV7-9; d_gene: TRBD1; abundance: -; CDR3nt: TGTGCCAGACCAGGACAGGGGGGCACTGAAGCTTTCTTT; CDR3aa: CARPGQGGTEAFF
j_gene: TRBJ1-6; v_gene: TRBV19; d_gene: -; abundance: once; CDR3nt: TGTGCCAGTAGTATGAACACACCCGACTCCTATAATTCACCCCTCCACTTT; CDR3aa: CASSMNTPDSYNSPLHF